Below are 3 T cell receptor beta chains sequenced from a single sample in a study of T cell responses to AZD1222 COVID-19 vaccine. Sequencing was performed with immunoSEQ multiplex PCR; in TCRdb, only in-frame clones are kept and a portion is missing. The table has 150,000 or so clones, around 93% seen once. Material: peripheral blood, obtained on day 0 of AZD1222 vaccination. These receptor sequences come from an adult in good health.

In DNA, the CDR3 is TGTGCCTGGACCAAGACAGGGGAGAATGAAAAACTGTTTTTT. It specifies CAWTKTGENEKLFF. The gene calls are TRBV30 and TRBJ1-4, with 8 bases that match TRBD1. Germline V gives CDR1 GTSNPN, CDR2 SVGIG (reference sequence). V lost 4 bases and J lost 5; bases outside the gene matches: 6. CDR3 length: 14 residues.

The V gene is TRBV4-2, the J gene TRBJ1-1; possible D gene TRBD1, 6 bases. CDR1 and CDR2 (germline): LGHNA, YNFKEQ. V gave up 3 bases and J gave up 7 bases, with 15 bases separating them. The CDR3 is made up of 14 amino acids. CDR3 sequence reads: CASSQDSTLSEAFF. CDR3 coding DNA: TGTGCCAGCAGCCAGGACAGTACCCTCAGTGAAGCTTTCTTT.

This chain links TRBV5-1 with TRBJ2-3; TRBD2 might be the D (6 bases). The CDR3 contains 15 residues. V lost 4 bases to trimming and J lost 0 bases, with 12 bases between them. Germline V gives CDR1 SGHRS, CDR2 YFSETQ. Here the CDR3 DNA reads TGCGCCAGCAGCCCGGACGGGACTAGCACAGATACGCAGTATTTT. Its protein is CASSPDGTSTDTQYF.